A selection of T cell receptor beta chains follows, all from one sample in a study of Ad26.COV2.S vaccination and SARS-CoV-2 variants. TCRdb keeps only in-frame clones here, not all; method: immunoSEQ multiplex PCR. Of around 400,000 clones listed, about 80% were seen once; the top ten hold about 7.4%. The material was peripheral blood, obtained in a trial of Ad26.COV2.S vaccine versus placebo. Receptors originate from a person aged 18-60 years who received the Ad26.COV2.S COVID-19 vaccine or a placebo. The CDR3 runs from the conserved cysteine through the conserved F or W. The order of the fields is J gene, clone size, D gene, V gene, CDR3 protein, CDR3 DNA. A D gene is named only where the DNA matches it firmly. For some rows the clone size is stated as once, few or many, or as a class when expanded; others skip it.

J: TRBJ2-3
size: NA
D: NA
V: TRBV5-1
CDR3: CASSLPAADTQYF
DNA: TGCGCCAGCAGCCTCCCGGCCGCAGATACGCAGTATTTT

J: TRBJ2-5
size: NA
D: TRBD2
V: TRBV24-1
CDR3: CATRAGDREARETQYF
DNA: TGTGCCACCCGGGCGGGGGATAGGGAGGCCCGAGAGACCCAGTACTTC

J: TRBJ2-1
size: NA
D: TRBD2
V: TRBV5-1
CDR3: CASSVRGGEQFF
DNA: TGCGCCAGCAGCGTGCGGGGGGGTGAGCAGTTCTTC

J: TRBJ2-5
size: NA
D: TRBD2
V: TRBV27
CDR3: CASSGGGTQYF
DNA: TGTGCCAGCAGCGGGGGGGGGACCCAGTACTTC

J: TRBJ2-7
size: NA
D: NA
V: TRBV18
CDR3: CASSPADYYEQYF
DNA: TGTGCCAGCTCACCAGCCGATTACTACGAGCAGTACTTC

J: TRBJ2-7
size: few
D: NA
V: TRBV27
CDR3: CASSLSLDSYEQYF
DNA: TGTGCCAGCAGTTTAAGCCTGGACAGCTACGAGCAGTACTTC

J: TRBJ2-3
size: NA
D: NA
V: TRBV11-3
CDR3: CASSLLPDTQYF
DNA: TGTGCCAGCAGTCTTCTGCCAGATACGCAGTATTTT

J: TRBJ1-5
size: NA
D: NA
V: TRBV7-2
CDR3: CASSLYGTQNQPQHF
DNA: TGTGCCAGCAGCTTGTACGGGACGCAGAATCAGCCCCAGCATTTT

J: TRBJ2-5
size: NA
D: NA
V: TRBV14
CDR3: CASSQGSTVETQYF
DNA: TGTGCCAGCAGCCAAGGGTCGACGGTGGAGACCCAGTACTTC

J: TRBJ2-3
size: NA
D: NA
V: TRBV12-5
CDR3: CASGLARGSSTDTQYF
DNA: TGTGCTAGTGGTTTGGCACGGGGATCTAGCACAGATACGCAGTATTTT

J: TRBJ2-1
size: once
D: TRBD2
V: TRBV10-3
CDR3: CAISPGLASNEQFF
DNA: TGTGCCATCAGTCCGGGACTAGCGAGTAATGAGCAGTTCTTC

J: TRBJ1-1
size: NA
D: NA
V: TRBV6-2/TRBV6-3
CDR3: CASSSPGGANTEAFF
DNA: TGTGCCAGCAGTTCCCCCGGCGGAGCGAACACTGAAGCTTTCTTT

J: TRBJ1-2
size: NA
D: NA
V: TRBV19
CDR3: CASSIVARGYGYTF
DNA: TGTGCCAGTAGTATAGTGGCCCGTGGCTATGGCTACACCTTC

J: TRBJ1-5
size: NA
D: NA
V: TRBV7-2
CDR3: CASSLGDIQPQHF
DNA: TGTGCCAGCAGCTTAGGGGATATTCAGCCCCAGCATTTT

J: TRBJ2-5
size: NA
D: NA
V: TRBV18
CDR3: CASSLQETQYF
DNA: TGTGCCAGCTCACTACAAGAGACCCAGTACTTC

J: TRBJ2-2
size: NA
D: TRBD2
V: TRBV11-3
CDR3: CASSLSHGLAGGTGELFF
DNA: TGTGCCAGCAGCTTATCCCATGGACTAGCGGGGGGCACCGGGGAGCTGTTTTTT

J: TRBJ1-4
size: NA
D: TRBD1
V: TRBV4-1
CDR3: CASSQGIGTGNEKLFF
DNA: TGCGCCAGCAGCCAAGGTATCGGGACAGGGAATGAAAAACTGTTTTTT

J: TRBJ1-2
size: NA
D: NA
V: TRBV2
CDR3: CASSPTVYGYTF
DNA: TGTGCCAGCAGCCCGACAGTTTATGGCTACACCTTC

J: TRBJ2-1
size: NA
D: TRBD2
V: TRBV7-6
CDR3: CASSLGGMQGLGQFF
DNA: TGTGCCAGCAGCTTAGGGGGTATGCAGGGACTAGGGCAGTTCTTC

J: TRBJ2-5
size: NA
D: NA
V: TRBV19
CDR3: CASSMPGVETQYF
DNA: TGTGCCAGTAGTATGCCGGGTGTAGAGACCCAGTACTTC

J: TRBJ2-2
size: NA
D: NA
V: TRBV5-1
CDR3: CASSWWNTGELFF
DNA: TGCGCCAGCAGCTGGTGGAACACCGGGGAGCTGTTTTTT

J: TRBJ2-7
size: NA
D: NA
V: TRBV10-3
CDR3: CAISGEGFQYEQYF
DNA: TGTGCCATCAGTGGGGAAGGATTCCAATACGAGCAGTACTTC

J: TRBJ2-4
size: NA
D: NA
V: TRBV7-2
CDR3: CASSSPGPGNIQYF
DNA: TGTGCCAGCAGCTCCCCAGGGCCGGGGAACATTCAGTACTTC

J: TRBJ2-1
size: NA
D: NA
V: TRBV10-3
CDR3: CAISETYGEQFF
DNA: TGTGCCATCAGTGAGACATATGGTGAGCAGTTCTTC

J: TRBJ1-2
size: NA
D: TRBD1
V: TRBV11-2
CDR3: CASSTRQGNYGYTF
DNA: TGTGCCAGCAGCACACGACAGGGCAACTATGGCTACACCTTC

J: TRBJ2-1
size: NA
D: NA
V: TRBV7-9
CDR3: CASSSFGGHNEQFF
DNA: TGTGCCAGCAGCTCCTTTGGGGGACACAATGAGCAGTTCTTC

J: TRBJ2-3
size: few
D: NA
V: TRBV5-1
CDR3: CASSPYYSTDTQYF
DNA: TGCGCCAGCAGCCCGTACTATAGCACAGATACGCAGTATTTT

J: TRBJ2-5
size: NA
D: TRBD1
V: TRBV2
CDR3: CASIRDRGAEETQYF
DNA: TGTGCCAGCATCCGGGACAGGGGGGCGGAAGAGACCCAGTACTTC

J: TRBJ1-2
size: NA
D: NA
V: TRBV27
CDR3: CASSLSRWGVGTF
DNA: NA

J: TRBJ2-7
size: NA
D: TRBD1
V: TRBV6-5
CDR3: CASSSRGRDDEQYF
DNA: TGTGCCAGCAGTTCCAGGGGGCGTGACGACGAGCAGTACTTC

J: TRBJ2-1
size: once
D: TRBD2
V: TRBV4-1
CDR3: CASSQVGLAGGNEQFF
DNA: TGCGCCAGCAGCCAAGTTGGACTAGCGGGGGGGAATGAGCAGTTCTTC

J: TRBJ1-2
size: NA
D: NA
V: TRBV12-3/TRBV12-4
CDR3: CASSYRVAYGYTF
DNA: TGTGCCAGCAGTTACAGGGTTGCCTATGGCTACACCTTC

J: TRBJ2-6
size: NA
D: NA
V: TRBV6-1
CDR3: CASSEVTRGGANVLTF
DNA: TGTGCCAGCAGTGAGGTGACACGGGGAGGGGCCAACGTCCTGACTTTC

J: TRBJ2-3
size: NA
D: NA
V: TRBV6-6
CDR3: CASSLTGNTQYF
DNA: TGTGCCAGCAGTCTAACAGGGAATACGCAGTATTTT

J: TRBJ2-7
size: NA
D: NA
V: TRBV6-5
CDR3: CASSPTGREQYF
DNA: TGTGCCAGCAGCCCAACCGGGCGCGAGCAGTACTTC

J: TRBJ2-3
size: once
D: TRBD2
V: TRBV9
CDR3: CASSGTSGTWPDTQYF
DNA: TGTGCCAGCAGCGGAACTAGCGGGACATGGCCAGATACGCAGTATTTT

J: TRBJ1-5
size: NA
D: NA
V: TRBV6-5
CDR3: CASGRGGAGNQPQHF
DNA: TGTGCCAGCGGCCGGGGGGGGGCGGGCAATCAGCCCCAGCATTTT

J: TRBJ1-4
size: NA
D: TRBD1
V: TRBV5-1
CDR3: CASSSPGTDGEKLFF
DNA: TGCGCCAGCAGCTCCCCCGGGACAGATGGTGAAAAACTGTTTTTT

J: TRBJ1-2
size: NA
D: NA
V: TRBV19
CDR3: CASSILEPLIYGYTF
DNA: TGTGCCAGTAGTATTCTGGAACCCCTTATTTATGGCTACACCTTC

J: TRBJ1-2
size: NA
D: NA
V: TRBV10-3
CDR3: CAISFSDVNYGYTF
DNA: TGTGCCATCAGCTTCTCGGACGTGAACTATGGCTACACCTTC

J: TRBJ1-2
size: NA
D: NA
V: TRBV10-3
CDR3: CAISESGGYGYTF
DNA: TGTGCCATCAGTGAGTCGGGCGGTTATGGCTACACCTTC

J: TRBJ1-2
size: NA
D: TRBD1
V: TRBV4-1
CDR3: CASSQPGQGSLGGYTF
DNA: TGCGCCAGCAGCCAACCGGGACAGGGCTCCCTTGGTGGCTACACCTTC

J: TRBJ2-7
size: NA
D: TRBD2
V: TRBV5-5
CDR3: CASSLRWAGGAEQYF
DNA: TGTGCCAGCAGCTTGCGTTGGGCGGGAGGCGCCGAGCAGTACTTC

J: TRBJ2-1
size: NA
D: NA
V: TRBV29-1
CDR3: CSVVRRAMSNEQFF
DNA: TGCAGCGTTGTCCGGAGAGCGATGAGCAATGAGCAGTTCTTC

J: TRBJ1-1
size: NA
D: NA
V: TRBV7-9
CDR3: CASSLRGTEAFF
DNA: TGTGCCAGCAGCTTAAGGGGCACTGAAGCTTTCTTT

J: TRBJ2-7
size: NA
D: NA
V: TRBV5-6
CDR3: CASSLGVSYEQYF
DNA: TGTGCCAGCAGCTTGGGGGTCTCATACGAGCAGTACTTC

J: TRBJ2-7
size: NA
D: TRBD1
V: TRBV19
CDR3: CASSIQGVNEQYF
DNA: TGTGCCAGCTCAATACAGGGGGTAAACGAGCAGTACTTC

J: TRBJ2-6
size: NA
D: TRBD2
V: TRBV27
CDR3: CASSLHWTSGNSGANVLTF
DNA: TGTGCCAGCAGCCTCCATTGGACTAGCGGGAACTCTGGGGCCAACGTCCTGACTTTC

J: TRBJ2-2
size: NA
D: NA
V: TRBV5-1
CDR3: CASDFGANTGELFF
DNA: TGCGCCAGCGACTTCGGGGCTAACACCGGGGAGCTGTTTTTT

J: TRBJ2-7
size: NA
D: NA
V: TRBV18
CDR3: CASSPSTEQYF
DNA: TGTGCCAGCTCACCCTCCACCGAGCAGTACTTC

J: TRBJ1-2
size: NA
D: NA
V: TRBV5-5
CDR3: CASSRQEDPSHYGYTF
DNA: TGTGCCAGCAGCCGACAAGAGGACCCTTCGCACTATGGCTACACCTTC

J: TRBJ1-2
size: NA
D: NA
V: TRBV29-1
CDR3: CSVEHPAGAGYTF
DNA: TGCAGCGTTGAACACCCGGCAGGGGCCGGCTACACCTTC

J: TRBJ2-5
size: NA
D: TRBD1
V: TRBV29-1
CDR3: CSVLGQAGKTQYF
DNA: TGCAGCGTTCTCGGACAGGCAGGGAAGACCCAGTACTTC

J: TRBJ1-2
size: once
D: TRBD1
V: TRBV28
CDR3: CASRKLGTGEGYTF
DNA: TGTGCCAGCAGAAAGCTAGGGACAGGGGAGGGCTACACCTTC